Below, 25 T cell receptor beta chains from the same sample are listed, as sequenced in a study of chemoradiotherapy in HPV16-positive cancers. Assay: immunoSEQ multiplex PCR; the TCRdb copy retains only in-frame clones and omits some. The sample comprises 3,400 or so clones, about 88% of which are singletons, and 5% to 5.5% rests with the top ten. Sample: tumor tissue, taken from a patient who underwent chemoradiotherapy. The receptors were sampled from a human donor with HPV-associated anogenital cancer.

The J gene is TRBJ1-2, the V gene TRBV2, with D possibly matching TRBD1 (5 bases). Trimming removed 6 bases from V and 5 bases from J, with 16 bases in between. Germline-derived CDR1 and CDR2 are SNHLY and FYNNEI. The CDR3 has 14 amino acids. The CDR3 reads CASRPLGDPYGYTF. The CDR3 DNA sequence: TGTGCCAGCAGACCTCTGGGGGACCCGTATGGCTACACCTTC.

The CDR3 loop reads CASSYYRTGPYEQYF. CDR3 nucleotides: TGTGCCAGCAGTTACTACAGGACAGGGCCCTACGAGCAGTACTTC. The chain carries TRBV6-5 and TRBJ2-7, with 8 bases fitting TRBD1. The CDR3 is made up of 15 amino acids. V shed 1 base and J 2 bases; nucleotides not matched to a gene: 4. Germline V gene lookup returns CDR1 MNHEY and CDR2 SVGAGI.

The chain uses TRBV7-6 and TRBJ2-7; D is unclear. This CDR3 contains 13 residues. Trimming took 1 base from V and 5 from J, leaving 9 bases between them. Germline lookup yields CDR1 SGHVS and CDR2 FNYEAQ. CDR3 residues: CASSLENVNEQYF. The DNA for the CDR3 is TGTGCCAGCAGCTTAGAGAACGTGAACGAGCAGTACTTC.

A single count supports this clone. The rearrangement links TRBV27 to TRBJ2-1, with D possibly being TRBD2 (6 bases). Trimming removed 1 base at V and 0 bases at J, with 10 bases between. Germline lookup yields CDR1 MNHEY and CDR2 SMNVEV (reference sequence). The CDR3 covers 16 residues. CDR3 in DNA: TGTGCCAGCAGTTTATTGGGGAGGCGCTCCTACAATGAGCAGTTCTTC. It translates to CASSLLGRRSYNEQFF.

V gene TRBV18 combines with J gene TRBJ1-1, with no clear D. CDR3 length: 12 residues. The germline gives CDR1 KGHSH, CDR2 LQKENI. V was shortened by 8 bases and J by 0 bases, with 7 bases between the two germline ends. The CDR3 DNA is TGTGCCAGCCGGGGTCTGAACACTGAAGCTTTCTTT. This translates into CASRGLNTEAFF.

The gene calls are TRBV9 and TRBJ2-7; 10 nucleotides line up with TRBD2. CDR1 SGDLS and CDR2 YYNGEE come from the germline V gene. Trimming cost V 0 bases and J 6 bases; bases outside gene matches: 3. This CDR3 has 14 residues. The chain's CDR3 is CASSVGLAGVEQYF. CDR3 nucleotide sequence: TGTGCCAGCAGCGTAGGGCTAGCGGGAGTCGAGCAGTACTTC.

The J gene is TRBJ2-1, the V gene TRBV19; D is possibly TRBD2 (5 bases). V was shortened by 11 bases and J by 7 bases, with 12 bases between the two germline ends. Germline CDR1 LNHDA, CDR2 SQIVND (reference sequence). The CDR3 totals 11 residues. CDR3 region: CAGGYWNEQFF. CDR3 DNA: TGTGCCGGAGGATATTGGAATGAGCAGTTCTTC.

V is TRBV4-3 and J is TRBJ1-2; TRBD1 agrees at 7 bases. CDR3 length: 14 amino acids. V was pared by 0 bases and J by 7 bases, with 5 bases of the junction left unmatched. Germline V lookup: CDR1 LGHNA, CDR2 YSLEER. CDR3 in amino acids: CASSQDGRGAGYTF. The CDR3 bases are TGCGCCAGCAGCCAAGACGGCAGGGGGGCTGGCTACACCTTC.

The chain uses TRBV9 and TRBJ1-1, with a possible D match to TRBD1 (5 bases). Germline V gene lookup returns CDR1 SGDLS and CDR2 YYNGEE. The V end was cut by 3 bases, the J end by 5 bases, with 14 bases between. This CDR3 region has 14 residues. CDR3 residues: CASSATGVRTEAFF. The CDR3 nucleotides read TGTGCCAGCAGCGCTACAGGAGTTCGAACTGAAGCTTTCTTT.

The chain has TRBV19 and TRBJ2-3, with 10 bases lining up with TRBD1. The germline V gene has CDR1 LNHDA and CDR2 SQIVND (reference sequence). The CDR3 totals 14 residues. Germline trimming cut 9 bases from V and 2 bases from J; bases unmatched to any gene: 5. The CDR3 DNA is TGTGCCAGCACGGACAGGGGGTTCACAGATACGCAGTATTTT. Amino acid sequence: CASTDRGFTDTQYF.

This chain uses TRBV27 with TRBJ2-7; 7 bases map to TRBD1. V trimming: 0 bases; J trimming: 3 bases; junction bases outside the gene matches: 8. In germline, CDR1 is MNHEY, CDR2 SMNVEV (reference sequence). The CDR3 sequence is 16 residues long. CDR3 residues: CASSLSGRTGGYEQYF. CDR3 coding DNA: TGTGCCAGCAGTTTATCGGGTCGGACAGGCGGCTACGAGCAGTACTTC.

The CDR3 DNA sequence: TGTGCCAGCAGCCAAAACTACGAGCAGTACTTC. Amino acids: CASSQNYEQYF. V is TRBV2 and J is TRBJ2-7; D remains unclear. V was shortened by 6 bases and J by 3 bases, with 6 bases between the two germline ends. This CDR3 region has 11 residues. Germline V gene lookup returns CDR1 SNHLY and CDR2 FYNNEI.

The chain links TRBV11-2 to TRBJ2-1; no clear D gene. The CDR3 covers 15 residues. V shed 7 bases and J shed 0 bases, with 13 bases lying between them. Per the germline V gene, CDR1 is SGHAT and CDR2 is FQNNGV. Written as DNA, the CDR3 is TGTGCCAGCACCATCTCCCCAAGCTCCTACAATGAGCAGTTCTTC. The encoded protein is CASTISPSSYNEQFF.

The chain joins TRBV5-5 to TRBJ2-1; weak D call: TRBD2 (6 bases). This CDR3 comprises 16 residues. CDR1 SGHKS and CDR2 YYEKEE come from the germline V gene (reference sequence). Trimming pared 4 bases from V and 7 bases from J, leaving 21 bases between. CDR3 amino acids: CASSRGAGTPSNEQFF. CDR3 DNA: TGTGCCAGCAGCCGCGGGGCCGGGACTCCATCTAATGAGCAGTTCTTC. The whole variable domain, filled in from reference TRBV5-5 and TRBJ2-1, reads DAGVTQSPTHLIKTRGQQVTLRCSPISGHKSVSWYQQVLGQGPQFIFQYYEKEERGRGNFPDRFSARQFPNYSSELNVNALLLGDSALYLCASSRGAGTPSNEQFFGPGTRLTVL.

This clone has just one count. The V gene is TRBV7-8, the J gene TRBJ2-3, with TRBD2 matching over 7 bases. Trimming took 3 bases from V and 5 from J; bases not matched to a gene: 2. Germline CDR1 and CDR2: SGHVS and FQNEAQ. The CDR3 contains 13 residues. CDR3 sequence (DNA): TGTGCCAGCAGCTTCAGCGGGGAAGATACGCAGTATTTT. Its translation is CASSFSGEDTQYF.

The CDR3 DNA reads as TGTGCCAGTAGTACGCTCAGGGGGCAACGTGAAAAACTGTTTTTT. Protein product: CASSTLRGQREKLFF. The chain carries TRBV19 and TRBJ1-4, with 8 bases identical to TRBD1. This CDR3 comprises 15 residues. Germline V lookup: CDR1 LNHDA, CDR2 SQIVND (reference sequence). V trimming: 4 bases; J trimming: 7 bases; junction bases outside the gene matches: 8.

The CDR3 nucleotides read TGCGCCAGCAGCTTGGGAACAGGGACTGAAGCTTTCTTT. It specifies CASSLGTGTEAFF. The chain couples TRBV5-1 to TRBJ1-1; possible D gene TRBD1, 6 bases. Trimming pared 0 bases from V and 5 bases from J, leaving 8 bases between. CDR1 and CDR2 from the germline V gene are SGHRS and YFSETQ. The CDR3 loop spans 13 amino acids.

V and J are TRBV11-2 and TRBJ2-1, with TRBD2 matching 12 bases. The V gene end was trimmed by 5 bases and the J gene end by 8 bases; junction bases not matched to a gene: 7. The germline CDR1 and CDR2 sequences are SGHAT and FQNNGV. The CDR3 extends over 15 amino acids. Here the CDR3 reads CASSRTSGNRDEQFF. CDR3 sequence (DNA): TGTGCCAGCAGCAGGACTAGCGGGAATCGCGATGAGCAGTTCTTC.

The chain joins TRBV11-3 to TRBJ2-3, with unresolved D. Germline V gene lookup returns CDR1 SGHNT and CDR2 YENEEA. V lost 1 base and J lost 5, with 10 bases in between. The CDR3 totals 14 residues. The CDR3 DNA is TGTGCCAGCAGCTTAGTGGTACAGCTAGATACGCAGTATTTT. Residues: CASSLVVQLDTQYF.

The rearrangement joins TRBV19 to TRBJ1-2, with D unclear. Trimming shortened V by 1 base and J by 3 bases, and 12 bases separated the two germline ends. The CDR3 is made up of 15 amino acids. Germline V gives CDR1 LNHDA, CDR2 SQIVND (reference sequence). The CDR3 nucleotides are TGTGCCAGTAGTATAGCCCAAGGCTTCTACTATGGCTACACCTTC. As protein: CASSIAQGFYYGYTF.

V is TRBV7-9 and J is TRBJ1-2, with D possibly matching TRBD1 (6 bases). CDR3 size: 14 residues. With 4 bases removed from V and 1 base from J, the gap between germline ends came to 10 bases. Germline CDR1 is SEHNR and CDR2 is FQNEAQ (reference sequence). Here the CDR3 DNA reads TGTGCCAGCAGCTCCGGGACATTTAACTATGGCTACACCTTC. Its translation is CASSSGTFNYGYTF.

V and J are TRBV19 and TRBJ1-5; D remains ambiguous. Deletions cut 3 bases from V and 0 bases from J, with 9 bases between. This CDR3 is 15 amino acids long. The germline CDR1 and CDR2 sequences are LNHDA and SQIVND (reference sequence). The CDR3 DNA follows: TGTGCCAGTAGTATTAACAGCAATAGCAATCAGCCCCAGCATTTT. Protein product: CASSINSNSNQPQHF.

The sample holds a few counts of this clone. This chain connects TRBV9 to TRBJ1-1; TRBD1 might be the D (6 bases). Trimming took 2 bases from V and 11 from J, leaving 19 bases between them. Germline values: CDR1 SGDLS, CDR2 YYNGEE. The CDR3 loop spans 14 amino acids. In DNA form, the CDR3 reads TGTGCCAGCAGCGTCAATACCGGACCAAGGGGGGCTTTCTTT. Encoded protein: CASSVNTGPRGAFF.

V is TRBV11-1 and J is TRBJ1-4; possible D gene TRBD1, 6 bases. Trimming left V 5 bases short and J 0 bases short, with 10 bases between. The germline V gene encodes CDR1 SGHAT and CDR2 FQDESV (reference sequence). The CDR3 totals 15 residues. DNA for the CDR3: TGTGCCAGCAGCCGATGGACAGCAACTAATGAAAAACTGTTTTTT. Translating it yields CASSRWTATNEKLFF.

The chain couples TRBV7-9 to TRBJ1-6; unclear D gene. CDR1 and CDR2 (germline): SEHNR, FQNEAQ (reference sequence). Trimming removed 1 base from V and 6 bases from J, with 7 bases in between. CDR3 length: 14 residues. The chain's CDR3 is CASSLGQINSPLHF. As DNA, the CDR3 is TGTGCCAGCAGCTTAGGCCAGATTAATTCACCCCTCCACTTT.